The text below deals with one TCR beta chain. Its target is not known. In the CD4+ fraction, cells were divided into CD45RA+ naive and CD45RA-negative memory subsets. The assay was run at deep level. Sequenced by immunoSEQ multiplex PCR; TCRdb stores in-frame clones only, minus some. The table shows about 2 million clones, with roughly 96% occurring only once. The CDR3 sequence is 16 residues long. In germline, CDR1 is SGHNT, CDR2 YENEEA. The V segment lost 0 bases and the J segment 4 bases; nucleotides outside the gene matches: 4. The data are from a study of shared clonotypes between healthy human individuals. Overall study findings and caveats: Compared with clonotypes that all four donors shared, non-shared clonotypes had lower generation probabilities.

The sequenced sample consisted of naive CD4+ T cells sorted from blood. The subset denotes: CD45RA+ positively selected. V is TRBV11-3 and J is TRBJ2-7; 12 positions agree with TRBD2. The TCR comes from a man between 18 and 35 years old in good health. The CDR3 loop is CASSLDGLAGIYEQYF. The CDR3 nucleotides are TGTGCCAGCAGCTTAGATGGACTAGCGGGGATTTACGAGCAGTACTTC.